A single sample gave rise to the 25 T cell receptor beta chains below, sequenced in a study of T-cell memory formation after mild COVID-19. From the 5' RACE reads, TCRdb called clonotypes with MiXCR, one entry per CDR3 protein. This table holds roughly 86,000 distinct CDR3 sequences, around 13% found once. Sequenced: PBMCs or a T cell subset sorted from them (not recorded which). These receptors originate from an adult woman who had mild COVID-19 (a few samples of this study predate the infection). Cell type and time point are not known.

The V gene is TRBV7-9, the J gene TRBJ2-1, with D possibly TRBD1 on 6 matching bases. Trimming stripped 1 base from V and 0 bases from J, with 10 bases between. Germline V CDR1 and CDR2: SEHNR, FQNEAQ (reference sequence). The CDR3 is 16 amino acids. The CDR3 DNA reads as TGTGCCAGCAGCTTAGGGTTGGGGGCCTCCTACAATGAGCAGTTCTTC. Encoded protein: CASSLGLGASYNEQFF.

This clonotype appeared a few times. This chain links TRBV7-9 with TRBJ2-5; D remains unclear. Germline V lookup: CDR1 SEHNR, CDR2 FQNEAQ (reference sequence). The CDR3 is made up of 14 amino acids. V was cut by 2 bases and J by 1 base, with 8 bases left in between. The CDR3 nucleotides read TGTGCCAGCAGCTTACCGACTCCCCAAGAGACCCAGTACTTC. Protein: CASSLPTPQETQYF.

V and J are TRBV12-3 or TRBV12-4 and TRBJ2-3; perhaps TRBD1 as D (6 bases). The CDR3 runs 16 residues. V was clipped by 6 bases and J by 2 bases, with 18 bases between them. CDR3 residues: CASSRPRTALTDTQYF. The CDR3 coding sequence is TGTGCCAGCAGCCGTCCGAGGACAGCTCTCACAGATACGCAGTATTTT.

Only a few counts were recorded for this clonotype. The chain carries TRBV12-3 or TRBV12-4 and TRBJ1-4; 9 positions agree with TRBD1. Unmatched junction bases numbered 2, after V lost 2 bases and J lost 7 bases. CDR3 length equals 14 residues. CDR3 sequence (DNA): TGTGCCAGCAGTTTAACAGGGGGCGGTGAAAAACTGTTTTTT. Amino acid sequence: CASSLTGGGEKLFF.

V usage is TRBV7-6 and J usage is TRBJ2-1; possibly TRBD1 for D (6 bases). V was shortened by 5 bases and J by 7 bases, with 15 bases between the two germline ends. The CDR3 is made up of 14 amino acids. Germline V gene data show CDR1 as SGHVS and CDR2 as FNYEAQ. The CDR3 DNA is TGTGCCAGCAGCCCGCAGGGGAAAGGGAATGAGCAGTTCTTC. As protein: CASSPQGKGNEQFF.

The rearrangement links TRBV9 to TRBJ2-3; 9 bases agree with TRBD1. This CDR3 has 16 amino acids. CDR1 is SGDLS, CDR2 YYNGEE, per germline. V was pared by 2 bases and J by 4 bases, with 8 bases of the junction left unmatched. The CDR3 region is CASSVLPGQGPDTQYF. The CDR3 coding sequence is TGTGCCAGCAGCGTTCTACCGGGACAGGGCCCAGATACGCAGTATTTT.

This clonotype was picked up a small number of times. The chain carries TRBV5-1 and TRBJ2-3; D perhaps matches TRBD2 (6 bases). This CDR3 comprises 14 residues. Germline CDR1 is SGHRS and CDR2 is YFSETQ. The V gene lost 3 bases and the J gene lost 2 bases, with 10 bases spanning the gap. The CDR3 reads CASSWGLPTDTQYF. As DNA, the CDR3 is TGCGCCAGCAGCTGGGGACTTCCCACAGATACGCAGTATTTT.

V gene TRBV6-1 combines with J gene TRBJ2-7; TRBD2 aligns across 8 bases. The CDR3 is 14 residues long. Per the germline V gene, CDR1 is MNHNS and CDR2 is SASEGT. V was clipped by 7 bases and J by 0 bases; unmatched bases: 5. Here the CDR3 DNA reads TGTGCCAGCAATTTAGCGGGGACCTCCTACGAGCAGTACTTC. Its translation: CASNLAGTSYEQYF.

The chain links TRBV20-1 to TRBJ2-7, with 7 bases that match TRBD2. Germline assignment: CDR1 DFQATT and CDR2 SNEGSKA (reference sequence). CDR3 length: 13 amino acids. V lost 3 bases, J lost 4 bases, and 6 bases stayed unmatched. The CDR3: CSASRGGKYEQYF. CDR3 nucleotide sequence: TGCAGTGCTAGCCGGGGAGGGAAATACGAGCAGTACTTC.

This clonotype was detected only a few times. The V gene is TRBV13, the J gene TRBJ2-7, with a tentative D call TRBD1 (5 bases). The CDR3 covers 15 residues. Trimming pared 4 bases from V and 0 bases from J, leaving 13 bases between. The germline CDR1 and CDR2 sequences are PRHDT and FYEKMQ (reference sequence). CDR3 in DNA: TGTGCCAGCAGCTCTCGCCTAGACAGCTCCTACGAGCAGTACTTC. Translation gives CASSSRLDSSYEQYF.

This clonotype was counted between two and nine times. V usage is TRBV6-1 and J usage is TRBJ2-7, with 14 bases matching TRBD2. The V and J ends lost 8 bases and 7 bases, in that order; junction bases with no gene match: 10. The CDR3 loop spans 15 amino acids. CDR1 and CDR2 (germline): MNHNS, SASEGT. Here the CDR3 reads CASPETSGGVEEQYF. The CDR3 DNA follows: TGTGCCAGCCCCGAGACTAGCGGGGGGGTGGAAGAGCAGTACTTC.

This clonotype was detected a few times. The chain employs TRBV5-1 and TRBJ1-6, with D tentatively TRBD1 (6 bases). In germline, CDR1 is SGHRS, CDR2 YFSETQ. Trimming cost V 4 bases and J 9 bases, with 17 bases left between them. The CDR3 is 15 residues long. CDR3 DNA: TGCGCCAGCAGCGTTGGTGAACAGGGTTTTTCACCCCTCCACTTT. Protein product: CASSVGEQGFSPLHF.

This clonotype was picked up a small number of times. The chain has TRBV9 and TRBJ2-7; a possible D gene is TRBD2 (5 bases). This CDR3 has 16 amino acids. V was pared by 4 bases and J by 7 bases, with 24 bases between. Germline CDR1 reads SGDLS; CDR2 reads YYNGEE. The DNA of the CDR3 is TGTGCCAGCAGCCGAGGCAGTGGACTCTCCACCGGGGAGCAGTACTTC. This sequence encodes CASSRGSGLSTGEQYF.

This sequence joins TRBV20-1 and TRBJ2-1, with D uncertain. The CDR3 has 13 amino acids. V lost 6 bases, J lost 5 bases, and 14 bases lay in between. Germline CDR1 reads DFQATT; CDR2 reads SNEGSKA (reference sequence). CDR3 residues: CSAKVPTHNEQFF. The CDR3 DNA is TGCAGTGCAAAGGTCCCCACACACAATGAGCAGTTCTTC.

V and J are TRBV7-2 and TRBJ2-5, with 9 bases identical to TRBD2. The germline CDR1 and CDR2 sequences are SGHTA and FQGNSA. The junction had 4 bases not matched to a gene; V was cut back by 4 bases and J by 4 bases. This CDR3 comprises 14 residues. The CDR3 DNA sequence: TGTGCCAGCAGCTACGGGACTAGCCGAGAGACCCAGTACTTC. It yields the protein CASSYGTSRETQYF.

This clonotype was counted between two and nine times. This sequence joins TRBV5-1 and TRBJ2-7; 8 bases match TRBD2. Unmatched junction bases numbered 16, after V lost 3 bases and J lost 2 bases. Germline CDR1 is SGHRS and CDR2 is YFSETQ. This CDR3 has 18 amino acids. CDR3 DNA sequence: TGCGCCAGCAGCTATGCGGGACTAGTGAGCCGTCCTACCTACGAGCAGTACTTC. Translating it yields CASSYAGLVSRPTYEQYF.

This chain connects TRBV7-9 to TRBJ2-2; TRBD1 is a possible D gene (6 bases). This CDR3 is 17 amino acids long. Germline lookup yields CDR1 SEHNR and CDR2 FQNEAQ (reference sequence). V lost 8 bases to trimming and J lost 3 bases, with 22 bases between them. The CDR3 loop reads CASHFGTPEKYTGELFF. The DNA of the CDR3 is TGTGCCAGCCACTTCGGGACACCTGAAAAATACACCGGGGAGCTGTTTTTT.

The V call is TRBV6-5, the J call TRBJ2-7, with a tentative D call TRBD1 (6 bases). Germline V lookup: CDR1 MNHEY, CDR2 SVGAGI. Trimming left V 5 bases short and J 2 bases short, with 19 bases between. This CDR3 is built from 16 residues. The CDR3 nucleotides are TGTGCCAGCAGTAGAGGCGGACAGTATCATCCCTACGAGCAGTACTTC. It is translated as CASSRGGQYHPYEQYF.

Only a few counts were recorded for this clonotype. The chain uses TRBV2 and TRBJ2-4; tentatively, D is TRBD1 (6 bases). Per the germline V gene, CDR1 is SNHLY and CDR2 is FYNNEI. Trimming removed 4 bases at V and 1 base at J, with 17 bases between. The CDR3 spans 17 residues. Written as DNA, the CDR3 is TGTGCCAGCAGTGTAAAGAGAAGGGGGTCGGCCAAAAACATTCAGTACTTC. It encodes CASSVKRRGSAKNIQYF. The complete variable domain, with remaining parts taken from reference TRBV2 and TRBJ2-4, reads EPEVTQTPSHQVTQMGQEVILRCVPISNHLYFYWYRQILGQKVEFLVSFYNNEISEKSEIFDDQFSVERPDGSNFTLKIRSTKLEDSAMYFCASSVKRRGSAKNIQYFGAGTRLSVL.

The CDR3 spells CASSPGSDRGHYEQYF. The CDR3 nucleotides are TGTGCCAGCAGTCCAGGGTCGGACAGGGGTCACTACGAGCAGTACTTC. The chain has TRBV6-5 and TRBJ2-7; 9 bases are shared with TRBD1. The CDR3 consists of 16 residues. Losses at the gene ends were 5 bases for V and 3 bases for J; bases not matched to a gene: 11. Germline V gene data show CDR1 as MNHEY and CDR2 as SVGAGI.

This clonotype was seen a few times. The V call is TRBV12-3 or TRBV12-4, the J call TRBJ2-1; perhaps TRBD2 as D (7 bases). This CDR3 region has 13 residues. V was trimmed by 5 bases and J by 7 bases, leaving 12 bases between them. Written as DNA, the CDR3 is TGTGCCAGCAGTGAAGGGGGGGGGAATGAGCAGTTCTTC. Translation: CASSEGGGNEQFF.

The rearrangement uses TRBV6-1 and TRBJ2-7; 8 bases match TRBD1. CDR1 MNHNS and CDR2 SASEGT come from the germline V gene. The CDR3 runs 16 residues. With V trimmed by 4 bases and J by 3 bases, 11 bases remained unmatched. As DNA, the CDR3 is TGTGCCAGCAGTGCTTACGCAGGGGGCGCAGTCTACGAGCAGTACTTC. It translates to CASSAYAGGAVYEQYF.

This sequence joins TRBV19 and TRBJ2-7; no firm D call. Germline V gene data show CDR1 as LNHDA and CDR2 as SQIVND (reference sequence). The ends were cut back, 1 base at V and 6 bases at J, with 7 bases in the middle. CDR3 length: 12 amino acids. The CDR3 DNA sequence: TGTGCCAGTAGTATAGGCCGTCGCGAGCAGTACTTC. Translated, it gives CASSIGRREQYF.

The V call is TRBV13, the J call TRBJ2-7; D tentatively fits TRBD1 or TRBD2 (6 bases each). Looked up from germline, CDR1 is PRHDT and CDR2 is FYEKMQ (reference sequence). The V and J ends lost 2 bases and 1 base respectively, with 9 bases between them. The CDR3 consists of 14 residues. The CDR3 DNA reads as TGTGCCAGCAGCTTAAGGGGGGCGTCCTACGAGCAGTACGTC. Encoded protein: CASSLRGASYEQYV.

This clonotype has only a few counts. The chain links TRBV11-2 to TRBJ2-7; D is ambiguous. The CDR3 contains 15 residues. V dropped 2 bases and J dropped 3 bases, with 14 bases sitting between them. Germline lookup yields CDR1 SGHAT and CDR2 FQNNGV. The CDR3 reads CASSLTQSFGYEQYF. For the CDR3, the DNA is TGTGCCAGCAGCTTAACCCAGTCTTTCGGCTACGAGCAGTACTTC.